This TCR beta chain comes out of a study of T cell repertoires and HLA-DP antigens. Study-wide context: DNA input averaged approximately 230 ng in sorted CD137+CD4+ and approximately 1,100 ng in pre-culture CD4+.

Study results and caveats: Against both alloantigens, CD137+ clonality was similar, about 0.39.

Data came from immunoSEQ multiplex PCR; TCRdb stores just in-frame clones and leaves some out. The table records about 89,000 clones, approximately 89% of them present only once. Points on this clone: Its target is not known.

Sequencing was done on a sample of CD4+ T cells from PBMCs. The receptor comes from a man aged 45-65 years in good health and CMV-seronegative.

CDR3 sequence (DNA): TGTGCCAGCAGCATACGACAGGGGACCGGAGATACGCAGTATTTT. Translated, it gives CASSIRQGTGDTQYF. The chain combines TRBV7-9 with TRBJ2-3; 8 bases are shared with TRBD1. The trim removed 5 bases at V and 5 bases at J, leaving 9 bases unmatched. This CDR3 is 15 amino acids long. Germline V lookup: CDR1 SEHNR, CDR2 FQNEAQ (reference sequence).